The rows below give T cell receptor beta chains drawn from one sample of a study of prognosis after radiotherapy for stage I lung cancer. TCRdb used MiXCR to reprocess the multiplex PCR reads, holding one entry per CDR3 protein. Of some 39,000 distinct CDR3 sequences in the sample, around a quarter were seen once. The input for sequencing was PBMCs, taken before or after stereotactic body radiation therapy (not recorded which). These receptors were obtained from a donor older than 45 with non-small cell lung cancer. The CDR3 runs from the conserved cysteine through the conserved F or W. The order of the fields is clone size, J gene, D gene, V gene, CDR3 DNA, CDR3 protein. A D gene is named only where the DNA matches it firmly. Some rows mark clone size as missing; the rest say once, few, many or name a class of expanded clone.

size: many; J: TRBJ1-3; D: NA; V: TRBV6-1; DNA: TGTGCCAGCAGTGAAGACACTATCTCTGGAAACACCATATATTTT; CDR3: CASSEDTISGNTIYF
size: NA; J: TRBJ2-1; D: NA; V: TRBV4-1; DNA: TGCGCCAGCAGCCAGTTTCCTAGCAGGTCCTACAATGAGCAGTTCTTC; CDR3: CASSQFPSRSYNEQFF
size: many; J: TRBJ2-3; D: TRBD2; V: TRBV30; DNA: TGTGCCTGGAGTGTGCAGGGAGGGAGCACAGATACGCAGTATTTT; CDR3: CAWSVQGGSTDTQYF
size: few; J: TRBJ1-1; D: NA; V: TRBV19; DNA: TGTGCCAGAGTGAACACTGAAGCTTTCTTT; CDR3: CARVNTEAFF
size: many; J: TRBJ2-5; D: NA; V: TRBV20-1; DNA: TGCAGTGCTAGAGATGTTGCGGTAGAGACCCAGTACTTC; CDR3: CSARDVAVETQYF
size: many; J: TRBJ2-3; D: NA; V: TRBV7-9; DNA: TGTGCCACCTCCGTGGCTAGAAACACAGATACGCAGTATTTT; CDR3: CATSVARNTDTQYF
size: many; J: TRBJ2-7; D: NA; V: TRBV13; DNA: TGTGCCAGCAGCCTAAGGGGAGGCGAGCAGTACTTC; CDR3: CASSLRGGEQYF
size: many; J: TRBJ1-1; D: NA; V: TRBV7-9; DNA: TGTGCCAGCAGCTACCGGACGACCATGAACACTGAAGCTTTCTTT; CDR3: CASSYRTTMNTEAFF
size: NA; J: TRBJ2-5; D: NA; V: TRBV30; DNA: TGTGCCTGGAGTGTGGGCGGGGTCCTTGAGACCCAGTACTTC; CDR3: CAWSVGGVLETQYF
size: many; J: TRBJ2-5; D: NA; V: TRBV20-1; DNA: TGCAGTGCTAGCATCGCTGCGGGGGCCCCAGAGACCCAGTACTTC; CDR3: CSASIAAGAPETQYF
size: many; J: TRBJ1-2; D: NA; V: TRBV14; DNA: TGTGCCAGCAGCCAAGGTCCCGGGGGCCCCTACTATGGCTACACCTTC; CDR3: CASSQGPGGPYYGYTF